This T cell receptor (beta chain) emerged from a study of blood T cell repertoires in COVID-19. Overall study context: In each case, the material was cDNA or gDNA derived from T cells, B-cell-depleted T cells, or PBMCs.

Clones were read by immunoSEQ multiplex PCR, and TCRdb kept only the in-frame ones, dropping some. The table has 240,000 or so clones, about 84% seen once. This clone was found a few times. Recovery meant two consecutive negative NP/OP PCR tests, professional clearance, or resolved symptoms. Germline V lookup: CDR1 SGHRS, CDR2 YFSETQ. V lost 0 bases to trimming and J lost 6 bases, with 15 bases between them. This CDR3 has 15 amino acids. The rearrangement joins TRBV5-1 to TRBJ1-2; tentative D call: TRBD1 (6 bases). The receptor's source is a woman aged 45-60 years who had recovered from COVID-19. Material for sequencing was PBMCs or T cells enriched from blood (not recorded which). The CDR3 nucleotides are TGCGCCAGCAGCTTGGAAACAGGGCAGTGGAATGGCTACACCTTC. Residues: CASSLETGQWNGYTF.